These 25 T cell receptor beta chains were sequenced from one sample in a study of cytomegalovirus exposure and HLA in healthy donors. Here immunoSEQ multiplex PCR was the method, and the copy in TCRdb shows in-frame clones only, minus some. This sample has tens of thousands of clones, with roughly 95% found just once. The sample was PBMCs. These TCRs come from a woman aged 18-35 years in good health and CMV-seronegative.

CDR3 nucleotide sequence: TGCAGCGCTGTCGATACCGGGACTAGCGGGAGGGCCCTCTACGAGCAGTACTTC. Residues: CSAVDTGTSGRALYEQYF. This chain links TRBV29-1 with TRBJ2-7; 16 bases match TRBD2. J was trimmed by 3 bases and V by 7 bases; bases with no gene match: 15. CDR3 size: 18 residues. The germline V gene encodes CDR1 SQVTM and CDR2 ANQGSEA.

CDR3 coding DNA: TGTGCCAGCAGTTCCGGACAGTTTCCTAACTATGGCTACACCTTC. Translation: CASSSGQFPNYGYTF. This sequence joins TRBV28 and TRBJ1-2, with D maybe TRBD1 (6 bases). Between the trimmed V and J ends, which lost 4 bases and 0 bases, there was a span of 12 bases. Germline V lookup: CDR1 MDHEN, CDR2 SYDVKM. The CDR3 covers 15 residues.

V is TRBV14 and J is TRBJ2-1, with 7 positions matching TRBD1. The CDR3 contains 19 residues. The germline V gene has CDR1 SGHDN and CDR2 FVKESK. V was clipped by 1 base and J by 3 bases; unmatched bases: 15. CDR3 amino acids: CASSQGLGSWDRNYNEQFF. For the CDR3, the DNA is TGTGCCAGCAGCCAAGGTTTGGGGAGCTGGGACAGAAACTACAATGAGCAGTTCTTC.

The V call is TRBV14, the J call TRBJ2-3, with D possibly TRBD2 on 5 matching bases. CDR1 SGHDN and CDR2 FVKESK come from the germline V gene. The CDR3 contains 17 residues. Trimming took off 0 bases at V and 4 bases at J, with 17 bases between the two ends. In nucleotides, the CDR3 is TGTGCCAGCAGCCAAGATTGGCGAGGGAATAGTGCAGATACGCAGTATTTT. Translation: CASSQDWRGNSADTQYF. Full variable domain (remainder filled in from reference TRBV14 and TRBJ2-3): EAGVTQFPSHSVIEKGQTVTLRCDPISGHDNLYWYRRVMGKEIKFLLHFVKESKQDESGMPNNRFLAERTGGTYSTLKVQPAELEDSGVYFCASSQDWRGNSADTQYFGPGTRLTVL.

This rearrangement joins TRBV19 to TRBJ2-7; 12 bases match TRBD2. The CDR3 sequence is 15 residues long. Germline values: CDR1 LNHDA, CDR2 SQIVND (reference sequence). The trim removed 5 bases at V and 1 base at J, leaving 3 bases unmatched. The CDR3 bases are TGTGCCAGTAGTTCTCTAGCGGGAGGGTCCTACGAGCAGTACTTC. The encoded protein is CASSSLAGGSYEQYF.

To note about this clone: The same CDR3 arises from other DNA sequences in this sample as well. The genes are TRBV18 and TRBJ2-5, with D possibly matching TRBD1 (5 bases). Germline V gene sequence: CDR1 KGHSH, CDR2 LQKENI. V was pared by 3 bases and J by 5 bases, with 10 bases between. The CDR3 consists of 13 residues. The CDR3 nucleotides are TGTGCCAGCTCACCCCAGGGAAGCGAGACCCAGTACTTC. It translates to CASSPQGSETQYF.

This chain joins TRBV12-5 and TRBJ2-1; 9 bases align to TRBD2. With 0 bases clipped from V and 7 bases from J, the junction kept 7 bases outside the gene matches. The CDR3 contains 16 residues. CDR1 and CDR2 (germline): LGHNT, FRNRAP. CDR3 amino acids: CASGLVAGGGGNEQFF. The CDR3 DNA reads TGTGCTAGTGGTTTGGTGGCAGGCGGGGGGGGAAATGAGCAGTTCTTC.

The genes are TRBV20-1 and TRBJ1-1; the D gene is possibly TRBD1 (5 bases). CDR1 and CDR2 (germline): DFQATT, SNEGSKA (reference sequence). The CDR3 is made up of 11 amino acids. The CDR3 sequence is CRGGENTEAFF. In nucleotides, the CDR3 is TGCAGGGGGGGAGAGAACACTGAAGCTTTCTTT.

This chain connects TRBV5-5 to TRBJ1-6; D is undetermined. V dropped 5 bases and J dropped 9 bases, with 27 bases sitting between them. The CDR3 runs 18 residues. In germline, CDR1 is SGHKS, CDR2 YYEKEE (reference sequence). CDR3 amino acids: CASRLRVDLAGTTSPLHF. CDR3 nucleotides: TGTGCCAGCAGGCTGAGAGTGGACTTGGCCGGTACTACTTCACCCCTCCACTTT.

This chain joins TRBV5-1 and TRBJ2-3; 13 bases agree with TRBD2. This CDR3 spans 16 amino acids. Germline lookup yields CDR1 SGHRS and CDR2 YFSETQ. V gave up 4 bases and J gave up 2 bases; unmatched junction bases: 4. In DNA, the CDR3 is TGCGCCAGCAGCATCGGGACTAGCGGGAACACAGATACGCAGTATTTT. It yields the protein CASSIGTSGNTDTQYF.

The V call is TRBV7-2, the J call TRBJ2-7; D might be TRBD2 (6 bases). Trimming stripped 5 bases from V and 9 bases from J, with 20 bases between. This CDR3 region has 14 residues. Germline-derived CDR1 and CDR2 are SGHTA and FQGNSA. The CDR3 nucleotides read TGTGCCAGCAGCGGCCAAGGATCGGGGGTCGGGCAGTACTTC. Translated: CASSGQGSGVGQYF.

The chain joins TRBV9 to TRBJ1-5; 12 bases match TRBD1. CDR1 and CDR2 (germline): SGDLS, YYNGEE. Unmatched junction bases numbered 6, after V lost 2 bases and J lost 6 bases. The CDR3 is 16 residues long. CDR3 residues: CASSVGWDRGLQPQHF. Here the CDR3 DNA reads TGTGCCAGCAGCGTCGGATGGGACAGGGGGCTTCAGCCCCAGCATTTT. Variable domain in full (rest from reference TRBV9 and TRBJ1-5): DSGVTQTPKHLITATGQRVTLRCSPRSGDLSVYWYQQSLDQGLQFLIQYYNGEERAKGNILERFSAQQFPDLHSELNLSSLELGDSALYFCASSVGWDRGLQPQHFGDGTRLSIL.

This clone came up once. V usage is TRBV5-1 and J usage is TRBJ2-7; D possibly corresponds to TRBD1 (6 bases). CDR3 length: 14 residues. Germline CDR1 reads SGHRS; CDR2 reads YFSETQ. V dropped 4 bases and J dropped 7 bases, with 18 bases sitting between them. The CDR3 region has the DNA TGCGCCAGCAGCATTGACAGGCCAACGGGGGAGCAGTACTTC. Encoded protein: CASSIDRPTGEQYF.

This chain uses TRBV30 with TRBJ2-2; D perhaps matches TRBD2 (6 bases). Germline loops: CDR1 GTSNPN, CDR2 SVGIG (reference sequence). The V end lost 8 bases, the J end lost 5 bases, and 18 bases lay between the germline ends. This CDR3 spans 14 amino acids. CDR3 region: CARDELAGTGELFF. The CDR3 nucleotides read TGTGCCCGCGATGAACTAGCCGGTACCGGGGAGCTGTTTTTT. The full variable domain, rest sourced from reference TRBV30 and TRBJ2-2, is SQTIHQWPATLVQPVGSPLSLECTVEGTSNPNLYWYRQAAGRGLQLLFYSVGIGQISSEVPQNLSASRPQDRQFILSSKKLLLSDSGFYLCARDELAGTGELFFGEGSRLTVL.

The chain joins TRBV5-6 to TRBJ2-7, with 9 bases fitting TRBD2. Trimming at V came to 0 bases and at J to 9 bases, leaving 7 bases not matched to a gene. The CDR3 length is 14 residues. CDR1 SGHDT and CDR2 YYEEEE come from the germline V gene. CDR3 sequence (DNA): TGTGCCAGCAGCTTGGGTAGCGGGAGACCCCTGCAGTACTTC. Its protein is CASSLGSGRPLQYF.

This chain connects TRBV6-5 to TRBJ1-1, with D hard to call. The CDR3 length is 15 residues. Germline values: CDR1 MNHEY, CDR2 SVGAGI. V was cut by 3 bases and J by 0 bases, with 11 bases left in between. DNA of the CDR3: TGTGCCAGCAGTTATGGGTGGGCGATGAACACTGAAGCTTTCTTT. This sequence encodes CASSYGWAMNTEAFF.

V usage is TRBV14 and J usage is TRBJ2-7, with 7 bases fitting TRBD1. CDR3 size: 13 residues. Germline CDR1 reads SGHDN; CDR2 reads FVKESK. V lost 9 bases and J lost 1; bases outside the gene matches: 6. CDR3 nucleotide sequence: TGTGCCAGTGCGACAGGGAGATCCTACGAGCAGTACTTC. It yields the protein CASATGRSYEQYF.

The genes are TRBV28 and TRBJ2-7; no clear D. This CDR3 spans 11 amino acids. CDR1 MDHEN and CDR2 SYDVKM come from the germline V gene. The ends were cut back, 4 bases at V and 5 bases at J, with 6 bases in the middle. The CDR3 protein is CASSYRDEQYF. For the CDR3, the DNA is TGTGCCAGCAGTTACCGGGACGAGCAGTACTTC.

This clone was observed a handful of times. The chain joins TRBV7-8 to TRBJ2-1; D gene uncertain. Trimming removed 8 bases at V and 0 bases at J, with 8 bases between. The CDR3 extends over 13 amino acids. The V gene's germline CDR1 is SGHVS and CDR2 FQNEAQ. CDR3 coding DNA: TGTGCCAGCGTAGAGAGCTCCTACAATGAGCAGTTCTTC. This encodes CASVESSYNEQFF.

Details on this clone: This CDR3 is also generated by other DNA sequences in the sample. The V gene is TRBV5-4, the J gene TRBJ2-7, with TRBD2 matching over 10 bases. CDR1 and CDR2 from the germline V gene are SGHNT and YYREEE (reference sequence). The CDR3 consists of 15 residues. V trimming: 0 bases; J trimming: 0 bases; junction bases outside the gene matches: 0. This chain's CDR3 is CASSLGLAGSYEQYF. The DNA of the CDR3 is TGTGCCAGCAGCTTGGGACTAGCGGGCTCCTACGAGCAGTACTTC.

This clone was seen just once. V is TRBV14 and J is TRBJ1-3; D is possibly TRBD1 (5 bases). The V gene lost 0 bases and the J gene lost 4 bases, with 19 bases spanning the gap. The CDR3 totals 18 residues. Germline V gene data show CDR1 as SGHDN and CDR2 as FVKESK. The CDR3 loop reads CASSQDRGGTPQGNTIYF. DNA of the CDR3: TGTGCCAGCAGCCAAGACCGCGGTGGGACTCCGCAGGGAAACACCATATATTTT.

CDR3 sequence: CASRRLQGKEGYGYTF. DNA of the CDR3: TGTGCCAGCCGCCGCTTACAGGGAAAGGAAGGCTATGGCTACACCTTC. This rearrangement joins TRBV28 to TRBJ1-2, with D tentatively TRBD1 (6 bases). CDR3 length: 16 amino acids. The germline V gene encodes CDR1 MDHEN and CDR2 SYDVKM. V lost 8 bases, J lost 4 bases, and 23 bases lay in between.

This clone appeared once. This chain uses TRBV28 with TRBJ1-2, with D possibly TRBD1 on 5 matching bases. Germline V gives CDR1 MDHEN, CDR2 SYDVKM. This CDR3 has 14 residues. Trimming took off 3 bases at V and 2 bases at J, with 10 bases between the two ends. The CDR3: CASSFLPGNYGYTF. DNA of the CDR3: TGTGCCAGCAGTTTTCTTCCAGGGAACTATGGCTACACCTTC.

V is TRBV27 and J is TRBJ1-4; D is ambiguous. The CDR3 covers 14 residues. Per germline, CDR1 MNHEY and CDR2 SMNVEV (reference sequence). The V end lost 2 bases, the J end lost 7 bases, and 11 bases lay between the germline ends. The CDR3 nucleotides are TGTGCCAGCAGTTTAGTAGGGAGTGTTGAAAAACTGTTTTTT. Its protein product is CASSLVGSVEKLFF.

The chain links TRBV28 to TRBJ2-7, with D uncertain. Germline V gene lookup returns CDR1 MDHEN and CDR2 SYDVKM. Trimming removed 0 bases from V and 9 bases from J, with 9 bases in between. The CDR3 spans 12 residues. The CDR3 loop is CASSLWARGQYF. The CDR3 nucleotides read TGTGCCAGCAGTTTATGGGCACGCGGGCAGTACTTC.